A selection of T cell receptor beta chains follows, all from one sample in a study of blood T cells in healthy people across ages. TCRdb re-called the 5' RACE reads through MiXCR, storing one row per CDR3 protein. This repertoire shows about 1.4 million distinct CDR3 sequences, approximately 59% found once; its top ten account for about 6.7%. Material: blood. Source of these receptors: a man between 18 and 29 years old in good health. CDR3s leave out the opening cysteine and the closing phenylalanine or tryptophan. Clone size is given for some rows only: seen once, a few or many times, or a class if the clone is expanded.

v_gene | abundance | CDR3aa
TRBV4-3 | - | ASSQDGGSVDTQY
TRBV7-2 | - | ASSKGYYGYT
TRBV7-2 | - | ASSNPGLAAINEQY
TRBV7-9 | once | ANADLRGDTSPYEQY
TRBV20-1 | - | SARDLLAGGPPYNEQF
TRBV29-1 | - | SVVSGIGSYT
TRBV21-1 | - | ASSKVALTAGTGDSPLH
TRBV7-8 | - | ASSWGIVGGVKSEQF
TRBV4-2 | - | ASSHTRGRSGELF
TRBV7-9 | - | ASSPLAGFETQY
TRBV4-3 | - | ASSQDGGNEKLF
TRBV10-3 | - | AIRQDLNTEAF
TRBV7-9 | - | ASSPPRGIYHNEQY
TRBV7-2 | - | ASSSLGRSREQY
TRBV4-1 | - | AGSQDSREQY
TRBV7-2 | - | ASSPEARRSNQPQH
TRBV2 | - | ASSEASSRGTDTQY
TRBV25-1 | - | ASSEEYIKGGPSYNEQF
TRBV28 | - | ASSHPPGQGDATEAF
TRBV27 | - | ASSGTSPNEKLF
TRBV12-3/TRBV12-4 | - | ASTAGPTASGANVLT
TRBV29-1 | - | SVSTTNSGANVLT
TRBV6-5 | once | ASSSDFQGKRNF
TRBV4-3 | - | ASSQDALAGYTGEQY
TRBV28 | few | ASSLLGTGRTDTQY
TRBV20-1 | - | SALRVGTSGTDTQY
TRBV5-1 | many | ASSQGQGARNSPLH